The table lists the clone carrying this T cell receptor beta chain with a few counts. The target antigen is unknown. Diagnoses used clinical symptoms, serum thyroxine and TRAb, thyroid ultrasound and orbital computed tomography. It was less than 13 ml of fresh peripheral blood that supplied the PBMCs. This sample was included in a study of T cells in Graves' hyperthyroidism and ophthalmopathy. Study-level findings and limits: Most thyroid clonotypes expanded above 0.001 were also detected in blood.

It was RNA transcripts that yielded the amplified TCR beta CDR3 regions. In the first-round RT-PCR of the TCR CDR3, the HTBI primer set was used. Via MiXCR, TCRdb re-called the multiplex PCR reads, giving one row per CDR3 protein. The sample records under 750,000 distinct CDR3 sequences, roughly 20% being singletons. The receptor was isolated from a woman in her 50s with Graves' hyperthyroidism that later progressed to Graves' ophthalmopathy. The sample comprised blood.

The CDR3 loop reads CSARDSISYNEQFF. CDR3 coding DNA: TGCAGTGCTAGAGATTCCATTTCCTACAATGAGCAGTTCTTC. The chain links TRBV20-1 to TRBJ2-1, with no clear D. The V gene's germline CDR1 is DFQATT and CDR2 SNEGSKA (reference sequence). The CDR3 has 14 amino acids. The germline V and J ends were trimmed by 0 bases and 1 base, with 7 bases remaining between them.